Each of the 23 T cell receptor beta chains below was sequenced from the same sample in a study of T-cell reconstitution after alpha-beta-depleted transplantation in children. Preparing the TCRbeta library involved the use of unique molecular identifiers. From the PCR reads, TCRdb called clonotypes with MiXCR, one entry per CDR3 protein. The sample consists of approximately 130,000 distinct CDR3 sequences, 9.5% to 10% of them appearing once. Sample: PBMCs, mostly from graft donor cells, taken 180 days after TCRalphabeta/CD19-depleted stem cell transplant. Receptors were obtained from a girl less than two years old who had a stem cell transplant for combined immunodeficiency, so the T cells may come from the graft donor.

The chain carries TRBV10-3 and TRBJ2-7; D perhaps matches TRBD1 (6 bases). The V gene's germline CDR1 is ENHRY and CDR2 SYGVKD. The CDR3 runs 15 residues. The ends were cut back, 3 bases at V and 1 base at J, with 13 bases in the middle. CDR3 nucleotide sequence: TGTGCCATCAGTGAAAGGCAGGGGAAGTCCTACGAGCAGTACTTC. This encodes CAISERQGKSYEQYF.

This clonotype came up a few times. The V and J genes are TRBV29-1 and TRBJ2-7; 10 bases align to TRBD1. There are 12 residues in the CDR3. J was trimmed by 5 bases and V by 5 bases; bases with no gene match: 3. The germline V gene encodes CDR1 SQVTM and CDR2 ANQGSEA. The chain's CDR3 is CSVWDRGNEQYF. The DNA for the CDR3 is TGCAGCGTTTGGGACAGGGGAAACGAGCAGTACTTC.

This clonotype has a handful of counts. The chain links TRBV12-3 or TRBV12-4 to TRBJ1-4, with unresolved D. The CDR3 has 13 amino acids. V lost 3 bases and J 8 bases, leaving 10 bases between the germline ends. The CDR3 here is CASSLVIGEKLFF. CDR3 coding DNA: TGTGCCAGCAGTTTGGTGATCGGGGAAAAACTGTTTTTT.

Only a few counts were recorded for this clonotype. The chain is built from TRBV6-2 or TRBV6-3 and TRBJ2-7; 8 positions agree with TRBD2. This CDR3 spans 18 amino acids. Germline V gene lookup returns CDR1 MNHEY and CDR2 SVGEGT. Losses at the gene ends were 0 bases for V and 3 bases for J; bases not matched to a gene: 13. The CDR3 region has the DNA TGTGCCAGCAGTTACTCGATCGAGGTAGCGGGATTGCACTACGAGCAGTACTTC. Translated, it gives CASSYSIEVAGLHYEQYF.

The rearrangement links TRBV5-6 to TRBJ2-1, with 8 bases lining up with TRBD2. Looked up from germline, CDR1 is SGHDT and CDR2 is YYEEEE. V trimming: 4 bases; J trimming: 8 bases; junction bases outside the gene matches: 8. The CDR3 has 14 residues. CDR3 sequence: CASSQGLERHEQFF. CDR3 in DNA: TGTGCCAGCAGCCAGGGACTAGAGCGCCATGAGCAGTTCTTC.

This clonotype has only a few counts. The chain is built from TRBV11-2 and TRBJ1-2; D is uncertain. The V end lost 1 base, the J end lost 3 bases, and 12 bases lay between the germline ends. CDR1 is SGHAT and CDR2 is FQNNGV in the germline V gene. The CDR3 is 15 amino acids. DNA of the CDR3: TGTGCCAGCAGCTTAGTCCCGGGTACGGACTATGGCTACACCTTC. Amino acids: CASSLVPGTDYGYTF.

The table lists this clonotype with a few counts. The genes are TRBV7-6 and TRBJ2-5; D is undetermined. Trimming stripped 1 base from V and 1 base from J, with 13 bases between. Germline CDR1 is SGHVS and CDR2 is FNYEAQ. This CDR3 comprises 16 residues. Here the CDR3 reads CASSLEVSNTQETQYF. CDR3 DNA: TGTGCCAGCAGCTTAGAGGTCAGCAATACCCAAGAGACCCAGTACTTC. The entire variable domain, with the rest obtained from reference TRBV7-6 and TRBJ2-5, is as follows: GAGVSQSPRYKVTKRGQDVALRCDPISGHVSLYWYRQALGQGPEFLTYFNYEAQQDKSGLPNDRFSAERPEGSISTLTIQRTEQRDSAMYRCASSLEVSNTQETQYFGPGTRLLVL.

In the case of this clonotype: Here the CDR3 omits its conserved ending phenylalanine or tryptophan, so a read error is the likely source. The DNA is omitted, as the CDR3 cannot be located on it reliably, and the CDR3 follows TCRdb's listing. V is TRBV6-5 and J is TRBJ2-3; whether TRBD2, the table's D call, matches the DNA was not checked. Per germline, CDR1 MNHEY and CDR2 SVGAGI. With termini counted, the CDR3 has 9 amino acids. Here the CDR3 reads CASSAGLPH.

Points on this clonotype: Given a much more abundant clone one base away, this may be a read error. The chain has TRBV24-1 and TRBJ2-2; D gene uncertain. This CDR3 is built from 15 residues. Germline V CDR1 and CDR2: KGHDR, SFDVKD. CDR3 amino acids: CATSEGSSNTWELFF. The CDR3 nucleotides read TGTGCCACCAGTGAGGGCAGTTCGAACACCTGGGAGCTGTTTTTT.

The chain joins TRBV5-1 to TRBJ2-1; either TRBD1 or TRBD2 may supply D (5 bases each). V shed 4 bases and J shed 5 bases, with 19 bases lying between them. The germline V gene encodes CDR1 SGHRS and CDR2 YFSETQ. The CDR3 spans 16 residues. CDR3 in DNA: TGCGCCAGCAGCCCTGTCCTCTACCTGGGGGACAATGAGCAGTTCTTC. Amino acids: CASSPVLYLGDNEQFF.

There are a few counts of this clonotype. The chain recombines TRBV20-1 with TRBJ2-7, with D perhaps matching TRBD2 (6 bases). The CDR3 loop spans 13 amino acids. The V end lost 3 bases, the J end lost 4 bases, and 13 bases lay between the germline ends. The germline V gene has CDR1 DFQATT and CDR2 SNEGSKA (reference sequence). This CDR3 is CSASYGSRYEQYF. DNA of the CDR3: TGCAGTGCTAGCTACGGGAGCCGGTACGAGCAGTACTTC.

CDR3 in amino acids: CASSVVDRGSGANVLTF. The CDR3 DNA is TGCGCCAGCAGCGTCGTGGACAGGGGTTCTGGGGCCAACGTCCTGACTTTC. J is TRBJ2-6 and V is TRBV5-1; 9 bases align to TRBD1. The CDR3 spans 17 residues. Germline-derived CDR1 and CDR2 are SGHRS and YFSETQ. After removal of 4 bases from V and 1 base from J, the junction contained 6 bases not matched to a gene.

The chain links TRBV5-1 to TRBJ2-7; D call uncertain. The ends were cut back, 0 bases at V and 7 bases at J, with 23 bases in the middle. Per germline, CDR1 SGHRS and CDR2 YFSETQ. This CDR3 is 17 amino acids long. CDR3 in amino acids: CASSLGSVGLRAWEQYF. The CDR3 DNA follows: TGCGCCAGCAGCTTGGGGAGCGTGGGCCTCCGGGCCTGGGAGCAGTACTTC.

In this sample, this clonotype turned up many times. This chain connects TRBV29-1 to TRBJ2-5; 13 bases agree with TRBD2. Germline values: CDR1 SQVTM, CDR2 ANQGSEA. The V and J ends lost 1 base and 5 bases, in that order; junction bases with no gene match: 4. The CDR3 covers 15 residues. CDR3 in amino acids: CSVEGTSGSRETQYF. Written as DNA, the CDR3 is TGCAGCGTTGAAGGGACTAGCGGGAGTCGGGAGACCCAGTACTTC.

The chain is built from TRBV29-1 and TRBJ1-2, with D unclear. Per the germline V gene, CDR1 is SQVTM and CDR2 is ANQGSEA. V lost 4 bases, J lost 2 bases, and 14 bases lay in between. The CDR3 covers 14 residues. CDR3 region: CSVGAANPNYGYTF. The CDR3 bases are TGCAGCGTTGGAGCAGCTAACCCCAACTATGGCTACACCTTC.

This clonotype appeared a few times. This chain links TRBV12-3 or TRBV12-4 with TRBJ2-3; 11 bases map to TRBD2. Unmatched junction bases numbered 5, after V lost 8 bases and J lost 1 base. The CDR3 is 15 residues long. In nucleotides, the CDR3 is TGTGCCAGCGGACTACTAGCGGGGGGCACAGATACGCAGTATTTT. Protein product: CASGLLAGGTDTQYF.

There are a few counts of this clonotype. The genes are TRBV7-2 and TRBJ2-3; 8 nucleotides align to TRBD2. Per the germline V gene, CDR1 is SGHTA and CDR2 is FQGNSA. Trimming at V came to 5 bases and at J to 0 bases, leaving 4 bases not matched to a gene. The CDR3 runs 15 residues. This CDR3 is CASSPKRGSTDTQYF. The DNA for the CDR3 is TGTGCCAGCAGCCCTAAGCGGGGGAGCACAGATACGCAGTATTTT.

This clonotype was counted between two and nine times. CDR3 coding DNA: TGCGCCAGCAGCTCCCGACATAACAATCAGCCCCAGCATTTT. Amino acids: CASSSRHNNQPQHF. This chain connects TRBV5-1 to TRBJ1-5; D is ambiguous. Germline CDR1 and CDR2: SGHRS and YFSETQ. CDR3 size: 14 residues. V was clipped by 3 bases and J by 3 bases, with 10 bases between them.

The V call is TRBV29-1, the J call TRBJ1-2; 8 bases map to TRBD1. The CDR3 totals 12 residues. Germline values: CDR1 SQVTM, CDR2 ANQGSEA. V lost 3 bases and J lost 8; bases outside the gene matches: 5. Here the CDR3 reads CSVDDRGIGYTF. Here the CDR3 DNA reads TGCAGCGTTGACGACAGGGGAATCGGCTACACCTTC.

The V gene is TRBV5-1, the J gene TRBJ2-7; no definite D call. There are 14 residues in the CDR3. V was pared by 2 bases and J by 0 bases, with 9 bases between. Germline assignment: CDR1 SGHRS and CDR2 YFSETQ. This CDR3 reads CASSFRKSSYEQYF. CDR3 DNA sequence: TGCGCCAGCAGCTTCAGGAAAAGCTCCTACGAGCAGTACTTC. The full variable domain, in which reference TRBV5-1 and TRBJ2-7 provide the parts outside the CDR3, is KAGVTQTPRYLIKTRGQQVTLSCSPISGHRSVSWYQQTPGQGLQFLFEYFSETQRNKGNFPGRFSGRQFSNSRSEMNVSTLELGDSALYLCASSFRKSSYEQYFGPGTRLTVT.

This clonotype appeared many times. The chain has TRBV6-1 and TRBJ2-5; possible D gene TRBD2, 6 bases. Trimming removed 8 bases at V and 1 base at J, with 20 bases between. Germline assignment: CDR1 MNHNS and CDR2 SASEGT. CDR3 length: 16 amino acids. The CDR3 region is CASRAPTTSIQETQYF. In nucleotides, the CDR3 is TGTGCCAGCCGTGCCCCCACTACTAGCATCCAAGAGACCCAGTACTTC.

The V and J genes are TRBV20-1 and TRBJ1-2; tentatively, D is TRBD1 (5 bases). Germline-derived CDR1 and CDR2 are DFQATT and SNEGSKA (reference sequence). This CDR3 has 12 residues. Between the trimmed V and J ends, which lost 6 bases and 6 bases, there was a span of 14 bases. CDR3 loop: CSAPGTWDGYTF. As DNA, the CDR3 is TGCAGTGCACCCGGGACCTGGGATGGCTACACCTTC.

This clonotype appeared a few times. The chain has TRBV5-1 and TRBJ1-1; D ambiguous. With 6 bases removed from V and 1 base from J, the gap between germline ends came to 7 bases. Per the germline V gene, CDR1 is SGHRS and CDR2 is YFSETQ. The CDR3 extends over 12 amino acids. CDR3: CASKRENTEAFF. The CDR3 region has the DNA TGCGCCAGCAAGAGGGAGAACACTGAAGCTTTCTTT.